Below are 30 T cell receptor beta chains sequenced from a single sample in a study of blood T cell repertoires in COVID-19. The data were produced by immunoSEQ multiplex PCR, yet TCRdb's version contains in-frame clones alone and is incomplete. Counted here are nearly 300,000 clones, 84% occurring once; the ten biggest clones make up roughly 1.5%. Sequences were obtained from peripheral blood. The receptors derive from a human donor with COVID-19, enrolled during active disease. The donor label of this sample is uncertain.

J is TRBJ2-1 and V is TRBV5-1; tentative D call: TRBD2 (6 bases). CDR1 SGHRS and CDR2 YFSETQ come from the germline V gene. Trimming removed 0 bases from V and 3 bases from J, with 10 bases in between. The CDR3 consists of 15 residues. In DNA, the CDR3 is TGCGCCAGCAGCTTGGAGGTAGCGGTCTACAATGAGCAGTTCTTC. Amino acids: CASSLEVAVYNEQFF.

The CDR3 region has the DNA TGTGCCAGCAGCGCTCCCCCGGGTGGGGCCAACGTCCTGACTTTC. Amino acid sequence: CASSAPPGGANVLTF. The chain links TRBV9 to TRBJ2-6, with D hard to call. Per germline, CDR1 SGDLS and CDR2 YYNGEE. Trimming shortened V by 3 bases and J by 3 bases, and 10 bases separated the two germline ends. This CDR3 is 15 amino acids long.

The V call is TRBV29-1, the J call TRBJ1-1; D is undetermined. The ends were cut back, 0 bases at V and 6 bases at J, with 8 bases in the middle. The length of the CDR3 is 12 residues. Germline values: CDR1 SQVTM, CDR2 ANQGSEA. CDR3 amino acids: CSVEEGLAEAFF. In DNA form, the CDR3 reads TGCAGCGTTGAAGAGGGTCTAGCTGAAGCTTTCTTT.

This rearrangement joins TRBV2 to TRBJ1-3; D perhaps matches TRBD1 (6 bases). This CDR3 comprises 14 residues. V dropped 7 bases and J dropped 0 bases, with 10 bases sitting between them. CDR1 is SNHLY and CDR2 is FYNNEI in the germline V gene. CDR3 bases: TGTGCCAGCATCGGACAGTACTCTGGAAACACCATATATTTT. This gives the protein CASIGQYSGNTIYF.

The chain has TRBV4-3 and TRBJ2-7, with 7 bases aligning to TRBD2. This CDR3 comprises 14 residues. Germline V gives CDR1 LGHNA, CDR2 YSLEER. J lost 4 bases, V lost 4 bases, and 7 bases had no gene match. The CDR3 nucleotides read TGCGCCAGCAGCCTCCGACTAGCAGAGTACGAGCAGTACTTC. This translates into CASSLRLAEYEQYF.

The CDR3 sequence is CASSRRGSSSYNEQFF. The DNA of the CDR3 is TGTGCCAGCAGCCGCAGGGGCAGCAGCTCCTACAATGAGCAGTTCTTC. The chain is built from TRBV14 and TRBJ2-1; maybe TRBD1 (6 bases). The CDR3 extends over 16 amino acids. The V and J ends lost 4 bases and 0 bases respectively, with 13 bases between them. Germline V gives CDR1 SGHDN, CDR2 FVKESK.

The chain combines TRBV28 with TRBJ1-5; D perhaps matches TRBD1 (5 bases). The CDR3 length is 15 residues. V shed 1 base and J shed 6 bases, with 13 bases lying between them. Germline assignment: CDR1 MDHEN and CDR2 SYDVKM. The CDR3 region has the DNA TGTGCCAGCAGTTTATTTCCCAGGGTTGGTCAGCCCCAGCATTTT. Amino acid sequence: CASSLFPRVGQPQHF.

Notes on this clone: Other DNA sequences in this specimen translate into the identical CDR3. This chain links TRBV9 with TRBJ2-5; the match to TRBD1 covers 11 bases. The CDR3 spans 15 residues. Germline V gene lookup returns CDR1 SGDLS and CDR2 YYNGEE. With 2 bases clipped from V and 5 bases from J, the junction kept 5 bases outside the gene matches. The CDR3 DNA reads TGTGCCAGCAGCGTCGGGACAGGGGGAGGCGAGACCCAGTACTTC. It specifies CASSVGTGGGETQYF.

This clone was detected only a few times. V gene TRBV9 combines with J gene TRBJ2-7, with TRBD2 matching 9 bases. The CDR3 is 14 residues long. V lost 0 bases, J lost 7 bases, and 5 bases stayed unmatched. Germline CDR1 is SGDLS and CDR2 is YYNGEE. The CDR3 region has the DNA TGTGCCAGCAGCGTAGTGGCGGGAGGGGATGAGCAGTACTTC. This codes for CASSVVAGGDEQYF.

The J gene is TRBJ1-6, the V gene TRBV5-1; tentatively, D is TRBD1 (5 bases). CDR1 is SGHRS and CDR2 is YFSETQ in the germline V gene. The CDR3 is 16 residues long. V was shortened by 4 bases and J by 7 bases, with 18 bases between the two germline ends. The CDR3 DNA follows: TGCGCCAGCAGCCTGGGGACTACAGGACTGAATTCACCCCTCCACTTT. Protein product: CASSLGTTGLNSPLHF.

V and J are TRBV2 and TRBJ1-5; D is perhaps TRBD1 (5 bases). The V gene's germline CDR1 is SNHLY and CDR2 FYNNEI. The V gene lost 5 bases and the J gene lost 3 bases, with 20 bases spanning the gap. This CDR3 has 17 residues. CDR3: CASSLEGDVRINQPQHF. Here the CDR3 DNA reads TGTGCCAGCAGTCTAGAAGGGGATGTGCGGATCAATCAGCCCCAGCATTTT.

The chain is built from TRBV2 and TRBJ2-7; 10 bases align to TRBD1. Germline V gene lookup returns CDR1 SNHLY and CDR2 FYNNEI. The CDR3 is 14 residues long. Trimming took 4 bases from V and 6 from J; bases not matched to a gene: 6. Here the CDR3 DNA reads TGTGCCAGCAGTGGGGGGACAGGGGTGGCCGAGCAGTACTTC. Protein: CASSGGTGVAEQYF.

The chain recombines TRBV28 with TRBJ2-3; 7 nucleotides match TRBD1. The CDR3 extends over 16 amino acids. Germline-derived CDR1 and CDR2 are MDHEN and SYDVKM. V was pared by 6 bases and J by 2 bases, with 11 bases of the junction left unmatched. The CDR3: CASSQSTGVPTDTQYF. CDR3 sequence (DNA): TGTGCCAGCAGCCAATCAACAGGGGTTCCCACAGATACGCAGTATTTT.

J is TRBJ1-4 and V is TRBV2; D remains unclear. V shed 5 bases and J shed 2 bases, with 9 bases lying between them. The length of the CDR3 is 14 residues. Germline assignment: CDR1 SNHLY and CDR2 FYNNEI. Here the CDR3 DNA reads TGTGCCAGCAGTATCAGGCAGACTAATGAAAAACTGTTTTTT. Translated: CASSIRQTNEKLFF.

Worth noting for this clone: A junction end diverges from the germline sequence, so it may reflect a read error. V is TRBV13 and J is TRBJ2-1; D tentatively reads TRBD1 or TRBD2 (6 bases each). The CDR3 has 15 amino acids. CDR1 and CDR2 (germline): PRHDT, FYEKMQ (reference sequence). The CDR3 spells CASSLGGSSYNEQFF. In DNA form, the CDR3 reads TGTGCCAGCAGCCTAGGGGGGAGTTCCTACAATGAGCAGTTCTTC.

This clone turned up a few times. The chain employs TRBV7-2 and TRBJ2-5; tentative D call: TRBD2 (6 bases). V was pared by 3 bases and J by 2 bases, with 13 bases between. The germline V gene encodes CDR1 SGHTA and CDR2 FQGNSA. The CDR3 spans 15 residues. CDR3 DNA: TGTGCCAGCAGCTTCTATAGCGGCCCACAAGAGACCCAGTACTTC. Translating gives CASSFYSGPQETQYF.

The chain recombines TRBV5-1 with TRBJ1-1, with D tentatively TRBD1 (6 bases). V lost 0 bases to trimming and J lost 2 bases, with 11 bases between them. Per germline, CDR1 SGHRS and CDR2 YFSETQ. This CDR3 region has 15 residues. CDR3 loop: CASSLAGTPNTEAFF. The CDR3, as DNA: TGCGCCAGCAGCTTGGCCGGGACACCAAACACTGAAGCTTTCTTT.

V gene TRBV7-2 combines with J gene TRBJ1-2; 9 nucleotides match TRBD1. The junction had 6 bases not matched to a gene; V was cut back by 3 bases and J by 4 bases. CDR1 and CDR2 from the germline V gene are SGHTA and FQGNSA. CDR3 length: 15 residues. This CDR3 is CASSFDGTGPYGYTF. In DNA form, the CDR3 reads TGTGCCAGCAGCTTCGACGGGACAGGGCCCTATGGCTACACCTTC.

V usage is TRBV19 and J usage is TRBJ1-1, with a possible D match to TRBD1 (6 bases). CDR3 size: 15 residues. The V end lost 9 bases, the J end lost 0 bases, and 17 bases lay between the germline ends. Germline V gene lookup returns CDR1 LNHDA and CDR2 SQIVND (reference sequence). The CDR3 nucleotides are TGTGCCAGCCGACCGGGGGGCAGGGTGAACACTGAAGCTTTCTTT. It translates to CASRPGGRVNTEAFF.

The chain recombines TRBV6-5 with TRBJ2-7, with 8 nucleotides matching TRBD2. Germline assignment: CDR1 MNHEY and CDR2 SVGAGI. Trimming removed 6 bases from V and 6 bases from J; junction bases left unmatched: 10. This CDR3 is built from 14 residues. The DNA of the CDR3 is TGTGCCAGCAGCAGACTAGCGACAACCGGCGAGCAGTACTTC. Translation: CASSRLATTGEQYF.

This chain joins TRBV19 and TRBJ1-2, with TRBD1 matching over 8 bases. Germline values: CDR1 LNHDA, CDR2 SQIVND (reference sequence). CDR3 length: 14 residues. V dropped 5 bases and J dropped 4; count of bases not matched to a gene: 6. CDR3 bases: TGTGCCAGTAGTCCCAGACAGGGGCCCTATGGCTACACCTTC. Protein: CASSPRQGPYGYTF.

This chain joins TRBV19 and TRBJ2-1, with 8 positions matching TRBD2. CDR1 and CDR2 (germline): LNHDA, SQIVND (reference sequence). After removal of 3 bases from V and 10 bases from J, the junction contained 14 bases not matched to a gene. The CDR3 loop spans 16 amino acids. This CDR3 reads CASSIPKAGDFWEQFF. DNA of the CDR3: TGTGCCAGTAGTATTCCGAAAGCGGGAGATTTCTGGGAGCAGTTCTTC.

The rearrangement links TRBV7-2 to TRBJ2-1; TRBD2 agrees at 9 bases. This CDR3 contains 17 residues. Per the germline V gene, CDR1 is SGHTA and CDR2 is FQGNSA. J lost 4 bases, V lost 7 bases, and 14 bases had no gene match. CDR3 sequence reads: CASTPEASGITYNEQFF. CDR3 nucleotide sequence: TGTGCCAGCACCCCCGAGGCTAGCGGGATAACGTACAATGAGCAGTTCTTC.

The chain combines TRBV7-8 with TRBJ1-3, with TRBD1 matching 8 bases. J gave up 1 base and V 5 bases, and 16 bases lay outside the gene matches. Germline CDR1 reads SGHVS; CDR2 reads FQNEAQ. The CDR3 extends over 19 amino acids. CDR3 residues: CASSPRQGRQSLSGNTIYF. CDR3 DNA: TGTGCCAGCAGCCCGAGACAGGGGAGGCAATCTTTATCTGGAAACACCATATATTTT.

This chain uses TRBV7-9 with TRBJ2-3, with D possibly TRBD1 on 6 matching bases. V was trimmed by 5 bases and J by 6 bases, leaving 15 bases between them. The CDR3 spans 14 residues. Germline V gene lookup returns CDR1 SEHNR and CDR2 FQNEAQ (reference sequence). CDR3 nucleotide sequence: TGTGCCAGCAGCCAGGGACATGAGGGGGATACGCAGTATTTT. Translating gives CASSQGHEGDTQYF.

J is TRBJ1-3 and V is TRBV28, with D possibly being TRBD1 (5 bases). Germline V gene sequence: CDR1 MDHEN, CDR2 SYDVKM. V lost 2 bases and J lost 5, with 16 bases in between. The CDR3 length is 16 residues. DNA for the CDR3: TGTGCCAGCAGTTTACCGAAGGGGCTTCAGCGAAACACCATATATTTT. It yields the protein CASSLPKGLQRNTIYF.

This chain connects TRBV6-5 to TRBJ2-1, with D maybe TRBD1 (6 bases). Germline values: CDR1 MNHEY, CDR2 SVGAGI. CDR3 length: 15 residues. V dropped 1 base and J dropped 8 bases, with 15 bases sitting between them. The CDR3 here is CASSYFNREFDEQFF. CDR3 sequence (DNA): TGTGCCAGCAGTTACTTTAACAGGGAGTTCGATGAGCAGTTCTTC.

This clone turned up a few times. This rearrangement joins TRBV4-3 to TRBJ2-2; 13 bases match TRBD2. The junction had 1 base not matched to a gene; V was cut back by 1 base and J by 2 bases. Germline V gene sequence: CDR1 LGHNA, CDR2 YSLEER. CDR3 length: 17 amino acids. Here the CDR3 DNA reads TGCGCCAGCAGCCAAGGGACTAGCGGGGGAAACACCGGGGAGCTGTTTTTT. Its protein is CASSQGTSGGNTGELFF.

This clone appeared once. CDR3 in amino acids: CASSLSQLAGLPLSYEQYF. The CDR3 DNA sequence: TGTGCCAGCAGTTTATCCCAACTAGCGGGACTACCCCTCTCCTACGAGCAGTACTTC. V usage is TRBV28 and J usage is TRBJ2-7; TRBD2 aligns across 10 bases. From germline, CDR1 is MDHEN and CDR2 SYDVKM. J gave up 0 bases and V 1 base, and 12 bases lay outside the gene matches. The CDR3 length is 19 residues.

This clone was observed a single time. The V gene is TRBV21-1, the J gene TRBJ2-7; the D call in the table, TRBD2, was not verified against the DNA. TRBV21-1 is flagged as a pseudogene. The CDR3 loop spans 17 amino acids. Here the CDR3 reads CASSRKGLAGPAYEQYF. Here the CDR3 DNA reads TGTGCCAGCAGCAGAAAGGGACTAGCGGGCCCGGCCTACGAGCAGTACTTC.